This TCR beta chain was sequenced during a study of blood T cell repertoires in COVID-19. Profiling relied on immunoSEQ multiplex PCR, and the TCRdb table lists in-frame clones only, not all of them. The profile shows about 250,000 clones, just over 85% of them singletons. The germline CDR1 and CDR2 sequences are LNHNV and YYDKDF (reference sequence). Trimming shortened V by 0 bases and J by 4 bases, and 20 bases separated the two germline ends. The CDR3 runs to 18 residues. The sequenced sample was peripheral blood. This TCR was sampled from an older man with acute or convalescent COVID-19. The chain couples TRBV15 to TRBJ2-3, with D perhaps matching TRBD2 (5 bases). CDR3 bases: TGTGCCACCAGCAGAGATCTATCGGGCGGACTCCGTGCAGATACGCAGTATTTT. Translation: CATSRDLSGGLRADTQYF.